This T cell receptor (beta chain) derives from a study of tumor-infiltrating lymphocytes in oesophageal squamous cell carcinoma. TCRdb recomputed calls from the PCR reads with MiXCR, one row per CDR3 protein. The table includes tens of thousands of distinct CDR3 sequences, 38% detected once. Concerning this clonotype: The limits of the CDR3 on the DNA are not certain, so only TCRdb's listed CDR3 is given.

The germline V gene has CDR1 SGHTA and CDR2 FQGTGA. Ends included, the CDR3 has 20 residues. Specimen: esophageal tumor tissue. The source of this sequence is a male donor with esophageal squamous cell carcinoma. The chain recombines TRBV7-3 with TRBJ2-2; whether TRBD2, the table's D call, matches the DNA was not checked. CDR3 sequence: CASSPARSETQYFGAGELFF.